The 28 T cell receptor beta chains below come from one sample, sequenced in a study of blood T cell repertoires in COVID-19 (dated by TCRdb to the early 2020s). To prepare the library, the immunoSEQ multiplex PCR assay was applied. TCRdb holds this immuneACCESS table with in-frame rearrangements only. Some clones are missing; in checked studies, unresolved V genes explain under half, and the rest has no known cause. In all, the sample holds tens of thousands of clones, and over 70% of those were seen once. Around 5.7% of the sample comes from the top ten. What was sequenced was peripheral blood. The receptors derive from a woman aged 80 or over with acute or convalescent COVID-19.

V and J are TRBV7-8 and TRBJ1-4; D remains ambiguous. Trimming stripped 4 bases from V and 1 base from J, with 10 bases between. From germline, CDR1 is SGHVS and CDR2 FQNEAQ. The CDR3 runs to 15 residues. CDR3 loop: CASSSNRLTNEKLFF. In DNA, the CDR3 is TGTGCCAGCAGCTCCAACAGATTAACTAATGAAAAACTGTTTTTT.

This CDR3 reads CASSLGGVYNEQFF. The CDR3 DNA follows: TGCGCCAGCAGCTTGGGCGGGGTATACAATGAGCAGTTCTTC. V and J are TRBV5-1 and TRBJ2-1, with D maybe TRBD2 (6 bases). This CDR3 is built from 14 residues. The V end was cut by 0 bases, the J end by 4 bases, with 8 bases between. Germline CDR1 and CDR2: SGHRS and YFSETQ.

Here the CDR3 DNA reads TGCGCCAGCAGCTTAAATGCAGGGGATGTCAACTATGGCTACACCTTC. This sequence encodes CASSLNAGDVNYGYTF. The V and J genes are TRBV5-1 and TRBJ1-2, with D tentatively TRBD1 (6 bases). CDR1 SGHRS and CDR2 YFSETQ come from the germline V gene. Trimming took 2 bases from V and 2 from J, leaving 16 bases between them. The CDR3 covers 16 residues.

This chain links TRBV9 with TRBJ2-1; a weak D match, TRBD2 (5 bases). The CDR3 totals 15 residues. With 4 bases removed from V and 6 bases from J, the gap between germline ends came to 17 bases. Germline CDR1 is SGDLS and CDR2 is YYNGEE. The CDR3 is CASSQGLLAPNEQFF. DNA of the CDR3: TGTGCCAGCAGCCAAGGGTTGCTAGCTCCCAATGAGCAGTTCTTC.

The chain links TRBV7-9 to TRBJ1-2, with a possible D match to TRBD1 (5 bases). There are 14 residues in the CDR3. V was pared by 1 base and J by 3 bases, with 9 bases between. The germline V gene has CDR1 SEHNR and CDR2 FQNEAQ (reference sequence). CDR3 nucleotide sequence: TGTGCCAGCAGCTTAGGGGGACTTCACTATGGCTACACCTTC. Residues: CASSLGGLHYGYTF.

V is TRBV5-5 and J is TRBJ2-1; a weak D match, TRBD1 (6 bases). V lost 4 bases, J lost 2 bases, and 13 bases lay in between. Germline V CDR1 and CDR2: SGHKS, YYEKEE (reference sequence). The CDR3 is 15 residues long. This CDR3 reads CASSLQGNPYNEQFF. CDR3 coding DNA: TGTGCCAGCAGCCTGCAGGGGAATCCCTACAATGAGCAGTTCTTC.

The chain uses TRBV3-1 (or the pseudogene TRBV3-2) and TRBJ1-1, with D perhaps TRBD1 (5 bases). CDR3 size: 14 residues. Germline V CDR1 and CDR2: LGHDT, YNNKEL (reference sequence). Trimming stripped 4 bases from V and 3 bases from J, with 12 bases between. The CDR3 protein is CASSPVGGDTEAFF. The CDR3 DNA follows: TGTGCCAGCAGCCCCGTTGGGGGGGACACTGAAGCTTTCTTT.

The rearrangement links TRBV12-3 or TRBV12-4 to TRBJ1-4; D ambiguous. The germline V and J ends were trimmed by 3 bases and 5 bases, with 7 bases remaining between them. The CDR3 runs to 13 residues. The CDR3 coding sequence is TGTGCCAGCAGTTTTGACATAAATGAAAAACTGTTTTTT. This gives the protein CASSFDINEKLFF.

The genes are TRBV7-9 and TRBJ1-3; the D is unclear. V dropped 4 bases and J dropped 2 bases, with 24 bases sitting between them. The length of the CDR3 is 19 residues. Germline lookup yields CDR1 SEHNR and CDR2 FQNEAQ (reference sequence). CDR3 sequence reads: CASSSHFRGGASTGNTIYF. Here the CDR3 DNA reads TGTGCCAGCAGCTCCCATTTCCGAGGTGGTGCCAGCACTGGAAACACCATATATTTT.

This clone has just one count. This chain connects TRBV24-1 to TRBJ2-1; 10 bases agree with TRBD2. V was clipped by 4 bases and J by 6 bases; unmatched bases: 11. CDR3 length: 17 residues. CDR1 and CDR2 (germline): KGHDR, SFDVKD. The CDR3 DNA follows: TGTGCCACCAGTGACCCTAAGACTAGCGGGCTGGCCAATGAGCAGTTCTTC. Its translation: CATSDPKTSGLANEQFF.

This clone was counted only a few times. The chain uses TRBV3-1 (or the pseudogene TRBV3-2) and TRBJ1-2; D not resolved. This CDR3 comprises 15 residues. Looked up from germline, CDR1 is LGHDT and CDR2 is YNNKEL (reference sequence). The germline V and J ends were trimmed by 1 base and 4 bases, with 13 bases remaining between them. This CDR3 is CASSQGYRRFYGYTF. The CDR3 nucleotides are TGTGCCAGCAGCCAAGGCTACCGCCGCTTCTATGGCTACACCTTC.

V usage is TRBV2 and J usage is TRBJ2-3, with D possibly being TRBD2 (5 bases). Trimming pared 7 bases from V and 4 bases from J, leaving 12 bases between. CDR1 and CDR2 from the germline V gene are SNHLY and FYNNEI. The CDR3 extends over 13 amino acids. The CDR3 region is CASTGRYADTQYF. The CDR3 DNA is TGTGCCAGCACGGGGAGATACGCAGATACGCAGTATTTT.

This clone is a singleton in its sample. The chain joins TRBV2 to TRBJ1-1; D not resolved. V was cut by 7 bases and J by 1 base, with 13 bases left in between. There are 14 residues in the CDR3. Germline V gives CDR1 SNHLY, CDR2 FYNNEI. The CDR3 sequence is CASMSVTPNTEAFF. The CDR3 DNA reads as TGTGCCAGCATGTCGGTGACACCGAACACTGAAGCTTTCTTT.

The chain recombines TRBV20-1 with TRBJ2-1, with D hard to call. The germline V and J ends were trimmed by 2 bases and 6 bases, with 5 bases remaining between them. The CDR3 contains 11 residues. Germline CDR1 reads DFQATT; CDR2 reads SNEGSKA (reference sequence). DNA of the CDR3: TGCAGTGCTAGAAGAGTCAATGAGCAGTTCTTC. The encoded protein is CSARRVNEQFF.

The chain couples TRBV15 to TRBJ1-5, with 7 bases fitting TRBD1. After removal of 1 base from V and 5 bases from J, the junction contained 2 bases not matched to a gene. The CDR3 is made up of 14 amino acids. Germline V gives CDR1 LNHNV, CDR2 YYDKDF (reference sequence). CDR3 region: CATSRGGGDQPQHF. CDR3 sequence (DNA): TGTGCCACCAGCAGAGGAGGGGGCGATCAGCCCCAGCATTTT.

V usage is TRBV5-8 and J usage is TRBJ1-5, with TRBD1 as a possible D gene (6 bases). Germline CDR1 SGHTS, CDR2 YDEGEE. This CDR3 is 14 amino acids long. V shed 0 bases and J shed 5 bases, with 9 bases lying between them. CDR3 protein: CASSLAEGDQPQHF. CDR3 sequence (DNA): TGTGCCAGCAGCTTGGCCGAGGGGGATCAGCCCCAGCATTTT.

The rearrangement links TRBV18 to TRBJ1-1; TRBD1 matches 8 bases. The CDR3 has 16 residues. CDR1 is KGHSH and CDR2 is LQKENI in the germline V gene. V shed 6 bases and J 1 base; nucleotides not matched to a gene: 10. CDR3 DNA sequence: TGTGCCAGCTCGCAGGAACAGGGGGAATGGAACACTGAAGCTTTCTTT. Translation gives CASSQEQGEWNTEAFF.

This chain uses TRBV11-2 with TRBJ2-1, with a weak D call TRBD2 (7 bases). Germline CDR1 reads SGHAT; CDR2 reads FQNNGV. CDR3 length: 16 residues. Trimming cost V 5 bases and J 5 bases, with 19 bases left between them. The CDR3 loop is CASSLATGGRDNEQFF. In nucleotides, the CDR3 is TGTGCCAGCAGCCTAGCGACGGGGGGCAGGGACAATGAGCAGTTCTTC.

J is TRBJ1-2 and V is TRBV28; D gene uncertain. CDR3 length equals 16 residues. V was trimmed by 3 bases and J by 5 bases, leaving 19 bases between them. The germline gives CDR1 MDHEN, CDR2 SYDVKM. In DNA, the CDR3 is TGTGCCAGCAGTTTTTTGCCCCCACGGGAGTGGTATGGCTACACCTTC. As protein: CASSFLPPREWYGYTF.

V gene TRBV15 combines with J gene TRBJ1-2, with D unclear. V lost 0 bases to trimming and J lost 8 bases, with 16 bases between them. Germline CDR1 LNHNV, CDR2 YYDKDF (reference sequence). This CDR3 comprises 15 residues. The CDR3 loop reads CATSRDYDPTGGYTF. The CDR3 bases are TGTGCCACCAGCAGAGATTATGATCCGACGGGAGGCTACACCTTC.

The rearrangement links TRBV20-1 to TRBJ1-2; D not resolved. The V gene lost 3 bases and the J gene lost 2 bases, with 13 bases spanning the gap. Germline V CDR1 and CDR2: DFQATT, SNEGSKA (reference sequence). This CDR3 spans 14 amino acids. In DNA, the CDR3 is TGCAGTGCTAGTCGGGATATCGGCAACTATGGCTACACCTTC. Protein sequence: CSASRDIGNYGYTF.

The V gene is TRBV7-8, the J gene TRBJ2-1; D perhaps matches TRBD2 (6 bases). V shed 6 bases and J shed 5 bases, with 14 bases lying between them. CDR3 length equals 14 residues. Germline V gene data show CDR1 as SGHVS and CDR2 as FQNEAQ. The DNA of the CDR3 is TGTGCCAGCAGGGATCCGGGACTTCACAATGAGCAGTTCTTC. This gives the protein CASRDPGLHNEQFF.

This chain links TRBV27 with TRBJ2-7; 11 positions match TRBD1. The CDR3 covers 14 residues. After removal of 3 bases from V and 5 bases from J, the junction contained 3 bases not matched to a gene. In germline, CDR1 is MNHEY, CDR2 SMNVEV (reference sequence). The DNA of the CDR3 is TGTGCCAGCAGTTTCGGGACAGGGGGAGACGAGCAGTACTTC. Translated, it gives CASSFGTGGDEQYF.

This chain uses TRBV13 with TRBJ1-2; D may be TRBD1 (5 bases). This CDR3 is 14 amino acids long. V shed 6 bases and J shed 8 bases, with 19 bases lying between them. CDR1 is PRHDT, CDR2 FYEKMQ, per germline (reference sequence). The CDR3 DNA follows: TGTGCCAGCAGTACGTCCCGGGAGGGGCCGGGCTACACCTTC. Its translation is CASSTSREGPGYTF.

V gene TRBV10-1 combines with J gene TRBJ1-1; TRBD1 might be the D (6 bases). Trimming cost V 6 bases and J 1 base, with 9 bases left between them. The germline V gene has CDR1 WNHNN and CDR2 SYGVQD (reference sequence). The length of the CDR3 is 13 residues. CDR3: CASREQGNTEAFF. The DNA for the CDR3 is TGCGCCAGCAGGGAACAGGGGAACACTGAAGCTTTCTTT.

V and J are TRBV3-1 (or the pseudogene TRBV3-2) and TRBJ1-1; TRBD1 agrees at 7 bases. Germline V gives CDR1 LGHDT, CDR2 YNNKEL (reference sequence). Trimming cost V 4 bases and J 1 base; bases outside gene matches: 6. The CDR3 is 15 residues long. The CDR3 nucleotides are TGTGCCAGCAGCCGACCGGGACAGACGAACACTGAAGCTTTCTTT. It specifies CASSRPGQTNTEAFF.

This chain connects TRBV6-5 to TRBJ1-1, with unresolved D. CDR1 and CDR2 (germline): MNHEY, SVGAGI. Deletions cut 6 bases from V and 0 bases from J, with 11 bases between. The CDR3 has 14 amino acids. CDR3 region: CASSRRQVNTEAFF. The CDR3 DNA sequence: TGTGCCAGCAGCAGGAGGCAGGTGAACACTGAAGCTTTCTTT.

The chain recombines TRBV7-9 with TRBJ1-3; 7 bases are a match to TRBD1. Germline V gene data show CDR1 as SEHNR and CDR2 as FQNEAQ (reference sequence). The junction had 10 bases not matched to a gene; V was cut back by 5 bases and J by 3 bases. This CDR3 spans 16 amino acids. DNA for the CDR3: TGTGCCAGCAGCCCCGTGGGTAGGGGGCGTGGAAACACCATATATTTT. It translates to CASSPVGRGRGNTIYF.